Presented here are 25 T cell receptor beta chains from one specimen sequenced in a study of cytomegalovirus exposure and HLA in healthy donors. It was with 60 Vbeta and 13 Jbeta primers that the PCR ran. Profiling relied on immunoSEQ multiplex PCR, and the TCRdb table lists in-frame clones only, not all of them. Of approximately 100,000 clones listed, around 62% were seen once; the top ten hold less than 4.5%. Sample: PBMCs. The receptors stem from a man in his thirties or forties in good health and CMV-seropositive.

Note on this clone: The same CDR3 also results from other DNA sequences found in this sample. The rearrangement joins TRBV19 to TRBJ1-2; 9 positions match TRBD1. The CDR3 extends over 14 amino acids. The germline gives CDR1 LNHDA, CDR2 SQIVND (reference sequence). Trimming took 10 bases from V and 4 from J; bases not matched to a gene: 10. The CDR3 reads CATPSGTGLYGYTF. Here the CDR3 DNA reads TGTGCCACCCCCTCCGGGACAGGGCTCTATGGCTACACCTTC.

The J gene is TRBJ2-1, the V gene TRBV29-1; 15 bases fit TRBD2. The CDR3 is 14 residues long. The ends lost 6 bases at V and 12 bases at J; junction bases unmatched: 9. The germline V gene encodes CDR1 SQVTM and CDR2 ANQGSEA. The CDR3 region is CSVNPGGLAGGQFF. The CDR3 coding sequence is TGCAGCGTAAATCCTGGGGGACTAGCGGGGGGGCAGTTCTTC.

The chain recombines TRBV27 with TRBJ2-1; 10 bases line up with TRBD2. The CDR3 consists of 14 residues. Per the germline V gene, CDR1 is MNHEY and CDR2 is SMNVEV (reference sequence). Trimming took 8 bases from V and 6 from J; bases not matched to a gene: 7. CDR3 sequence reads: CASHQAGGLNEQFF. CDR3 DNA sequence: TGTGCCAGCCACCAAGCGGGGGGGCTCAATGAGCAGTTCTTC.

This clone turned up a few times. Here the CDR3 omits its conserved ending phenylalanine or tryptophan, so a read error is the likely source. No DNA is shown, since the ends of the CDR3 on it are uncertain; the CDR3 is the one TCRdb lists. The V and J genes are TRBV7-9 and TRBJ1-3; TRBD1, as called in the table, went unchecked against the DNA. The CDR3 extends over 15 residues, inclusive of both ends. Germline V lookup: CDR1 SEHNR, CDR2 FQNEAQ (reference sequence). The CDR3: CASNIQGAVGNTIYL.

The chain couples TRBV7-9 to TRBJ1-4, with 7 bases matching TRBD1. CDR1 and CDR2 (germline): SEHNR, FQNEAQ (reference sequence). With V trimmed by 3 bases and J by 8 bases, 6 bases remained unmatched. The CDR3 length is 14 residues. The CDR3 reads CASSFRQGVEKLFF. The CDR3 region has the DNA TGTGCCAGCAGCTTCCGTCAGGGGGTGGAAAAACTGTTTTTT.

Of note for this clone: The same CDR3 is also encoded by other DNA sequences in this sample. This chain links TRBV5-1 with TRBJ2-5, with TRBD1 identical over 7 bases. The J segment lost 2 bases and the V segment lost 0 bases, leaving 4 bases of the junction unmatched. The CDR3 consists of 15 residues. Looked up from germline, CDR1 is SGHRS and CDR2 is YFSETQ. The chain's CDR3 is CASSLAGQSQETQYF. In DNA, the CDR3 is TGCGCCAGCAGCTTGGCGGGACAGTCTCAAGAGACCCAGTACTTC.

This clone showed up just a few times. This chain uses TRBV11-3 with TRBJ2-1; possible D gene TRBD2, 5 bases. The germline V gene encodes CDR1 SGHNT and CDR2 YENEEA. The CDR3 sequence is 15 residues long. Between the trimmed V and J ends, which lost 5 bases and 3 bases, there was a span of 14 bases. CDR3 nucleotide sequence: TGTGCCAGCAGCACCGGGGTGGGGAGCTACAATGAGCAGTTCTTC. Translating gives CASSTGVGSYNEQFF.

V is TRBV4-2 and J is TRBJ1-2; D remains ambiguous. The V end lost 0 bases, the J end lost 7 bases, and 6 bases lay between the germline ends. CDR3 length: 12 residues. The germline CDR1 and CDR2 sequences are LGHNA and YNFKEQ. CDR3 coding DNA: TGTGCCAGCAGCCAAGAGCGAGTTGGCTACACCTTC. This gives the protein CASSQERVGYTF.

This clone was picked up a small number of times. V is TRBV11-2 and J is TRBJ1-3; a weak D match, TRBD1 (5 bases). Germline CDR1 reads SGHAT; CDR2 reads FQNNGV. This CDR3 contains 15 residues. V lost 1 base, J lost 7 bases, and 14 bases lay in between. The CDR3 sequence: CASSLAHGAMNTIYF. CDR3 sequence (DNA): TGTGCCAGCAGCTTAGCTCATGGGGCGATGAACACCATATATTTT.

The chain has TRBV5-1 and TRBJ2-3; D might be TRBD1 (5 bases). The V end lost 4 bases, the J end lost 3 bases, and 12 bases lay between the germline ends. The CDR3 covers 14 residues. Germline CDR1 SGHRS, CDR2 YFSETQ. The DNA of the CDR3 is TGCGCCAGCAGCCCCTCCCCAGGGACAGATACGCAGTATTTT. Translated, it gives CASSPSPGTDTQYF. Full variable domain (outside the CDR3, taken from reference TRBV5-1 and TRBJ2-3): KAGVTQTPRYLIKTRGQQVTLSCSPISGHRSVSWYQQTPGQGLQFLFEYFSETQRNKGNFPGRFSGRQFSNSRSEMNVSTLELGDSALYLCASSPSPGTDTQYFGPGTRLTVL.

V and J are TRBV7-8 and TRBJ1-6; TRBD1 is a possible D gene (6 bases). CDR1 is SGHVS and CDR2 is FQNEAQ in the germline V gene. The CDR3 runs 13 residues. Trimming removed 5 bases from V and 14 bases from J, with 16 bases in between. The CDR3 spells CASSNRDTPSLHF. The CDR3 region has the DNA TGTGCCAGCAGCAACCGGGACACCCCATCCCTCCACTTT.

The chain carries TRBV4-1 and TRBJ1-6, with a tentative D call TRBD1 (5 bases). CDR1 and CDR2 (germline): MGHRA, YSYEKL. The V and J ends lost 2 bases and 10 bases respectively, with 18 bases between them. The length of the CDR3 is 16 residues. The chain's CDR3 is CASSQYTRQLQSPLHF. CDR3 coding DNA: TGCGCCAGCAGCCAATACACCCGACAGCTACAGTCACCCCTCCACTTT.

This clone was counted once. The chain employs TRBV5-6 and TRBJ1-1; 9 positions match TRBD1. V shed 2 bases, J shed 4 bases, and the junction held 6 bases outside the gene matches. This CDR3 is built from 15 residues. The germline CDR1 and CDR2 sequences are SGHDT and YYEEEE. This chain's CDR3 is CASSFGTGLGTEAFF. CDR3 bases: TGTGCCAGCAGCTTCGGGACAGGGCTGGGCACTGAAGCTTTCTTT.

V usage is TRBV13 and J usage is TRBJ2-2, with D possibly matching TRBD1 (6 bases). The CDR3 runs to 15 residues. The germline V gene has CDR1 PRHDT and CDR2 FYEKMQ (reference sequence). V was cut by 3 bases and J by 0 bases, with 8 bases left in between. This chain's CDR3 is CASSFRQANTGELFF. In DNA form, the CDR3 reads TGTGCCAGCAGCTTTCGACAGGCGAACACCGGGGAGCTGTTTTTT.

Note on this clone: A read error may account for a junction end that differs from germline. The rearrangement joins TRBV4-1 to TRBJ2-5; 10 positions match TRBD2. There are 17 residues in the CDR3. The germline gives CDR1 MGHRA, CDR2 YSYEKL. The CDR3 DNA sequence: TGCGCCAGCAGCCCCCTTTTCCTAGCGGGGGAAGCGGAGACCCGGTACTTC. Amino acids: CASSPLFLAGEAETRYF.

The chain recombines TRBV30 with TRBJ1-2; no reliable D call. This CDR3 contains 13 residues. CDR1 and CDR2 from the germline V gene are GTSNPN and SVGIG (reference sequence). Trimming pared 3 bases from V and 0 bases from J, leaving 8 bases between. CDR3 DNA sequence: TGTGCCTGGAGCCCGATAGCTAACTATGGCTACACCTTC. It encodes CAWSPIANYGYTF.

In its sample, this clone was seen a few times. CDR3 amino acids: CASAGELASSGELFF. The CDR3 region has the DNA TGTGCCAGCGCTGGGGAGTTAGCGTCATCCGGGGAGCTGTTTTTT. The chain recombines TRBV27 with TRBJ2-2; a weak D match, TRBD2 (5 bases). Germline CDR1 reads MNHEY; CDR2 reads SMNVEV (reference sequence). V was shortened by 8 bases and J by 6 bases, with 19 bases between the two germline ends. The CDR3 length is 15 residues.

The chain is built from TRBV6-5 and TRBJ2-7; D is possibly TRBD1 (5 bases). V lost 0 bases and J 0 bases, leaving 12 bases between the germline ends. The CDR3 has 16 amino acids. The germline gives CDR1 MNHEY, CDR2 SVGAGI. CDR3 in DNA: TGTGCCAGCAGTTACTCCTCAGGGTCCCGCTCCTACGAGCAGTACTTC. Translation: CASSYSSGSRSYEQYF.

The chain joins TRBV11-2 to TRBJ1-2, with TRBD1 as a possible D gene (5 bases). V lost 4 bases and J lost 6, with 9 bases in between. CDR1 is SGHAT, CDR2 FQNNGV, per germline. The CDR3 sequence is 12 residues long. This chain's CDR3 is CASSWGGDGYTF. The DNA of the CDR3 is TGTGCCAGCAGCTGGGGGGGGGATGGCTACACCTTC.

This clone occurred once. V and J are TRBV19 and TRBJ1-1; TRBD1 matches at 8 bases. The V gene's germline CDR1 is LNHDA and CDR2 SQIVND (reference sequence). CDR3 length: 15 residues. J gave up 6 bases and V 0 bases, and 6 bases lay outside the gene matches. CDR3: CASSIDLDRGAEAFF. DNA of the CDR3: TGTGCCAGTAGTATAGACCTAGACAGGGGAGCTGAAGCTTTCTTT.

This chain uses TRBV6-1 with TRBJ2-1, with 8 bases identical to TRBD2. Germline-derived CDR1 and CDR2 are MNHNS and SASEGT. With 7 bases clipped from V and 0 bases from J, the junction kept 5 bases outside the gene matches. The CDR3 totals 15 residues. Written as DNA, the CDR3 is TGTGCCAGCAACAAGCGGGGGAGCTCCTACAATGAGCAGTTCTTC. This sequence encodes CASNKRGSSYNEQFF.

The chain uses TRBV5-1 and TRBJ1-2; D ambiguous. The CDR3 is made up of 14 amino acids. V lost 0 bases to trimming and J lost 2 bases, with 8 bases between them. Germline V gene data show CDR1 as SGHRS and CDR2 as YFSETQ. The CDR3 nucleotides are TGCGCCAGCAGCTTGGGGGCCCAGAACTATGGCTACACCTTC. Protein: CASSLGAQNYGYTF.

This clone was observed a few times. This CDR3 reads CASSYFPSGGAPYEQYF. In DNA form, the CDR3 reads TGTGCCAGCAGTTACTTTCCCAGCGGGGGGGCCCCCTACGAGCAGTACTTC. The chain is built from TRBV13 and TRBJ2-7; 10 bases are shared with TRBD2. V was pared by 6 bases and J by 2 bases, with 13 bases of the junction left unmatched. Germline V gene lookup returns CDR1 PRHDT and CDR2 FYEKMQ (reference sequence). The CDR3 has 17 amino acids.

The gene calls are TRBV7-9 and TRBJ1-1; D is perhaps TRBD1 (5 bases). The CDR3 consists of 12 residues. V shed 5 bases and J shed 4 bases, with 8 bases lying between them. Germline CDR1 SEHNR, CDR2 FQNEAQ (reference sequence). The CDR3 DNA sequence: TGTGCCAGCAGCGAACAGGCCACTGAAGCTTTCTTT. Translated, it gives CASSEQATEAFF.

The chain carries TRBV2 and TRBJ2-7; the D is unclear. The length of the CDR3 is 13 residues. The germline gives CDR1 SNHLY, CDR2 FYNNEI. V was cut by 3 bases and J by 2 bases, with 8 bases left in between. The CDR3: CASSEADTYEQYF. DNA of the CDR3: TGTGCCAGCAGTGAGGCAGATACCTACGAGCAGTACTTC.